The clone carrying this T cell receptor (beta chain) was seen more than once but under ten times. What it binds is unknown. This record comes from a study of T-cell reconstitution after alpha-beta-depleted transplantation in children. Unique molecular identifiers tagged the TCRbeta library. One entry per CDR3 protein results from TCRdb running MiXCR on the PCR reads. This table holds 750,000 to 950,000 distinct CDR3 sequences, approximately 15% found once. Study results and caveats: There were some patients whose high TCRbeta diversity at day 60 came from surviving recipient T cells and thymic progenitors. In patients about two months after transplant, alpha-beta T cells reportedly arose from several hundred expanded graft clones.

CDR3 length: 15 residues. Germline CDR1 LNHNV, CDR2 YYDKDF (reference sequence). Trimming took 5 bases from V and 4 from J; bases not matched to a gene: 9. V usage is TRBV15 and J usage is TRBJ2-3, with 7 bases lining up with TRBD2. The source material was PBMCs, mostly from graft donor cells, sampled 360 days after TCRalphabeta/CD19-depleted stem cell transplant. The origin of this receptor is a male patient younger than 18 who had a stem cell transplant for acute lymphoblastic leukemia, so the T cells may come from the graft donor. CDR3: CATSSREGGPDTQYF. As DNA, the CDR3 is TGTGCCACCAGCTCGAGGGAGGGAGGCCCAGATACGCAGTATTTT.